The 15 T cell receptor beta chains given below trace back to one sample, sequenced in a study of T cell responses to AZD1222 COVID-19 vaccine. Data came from immunoSEQ multiplex PCR; TCRdb stores just in-frame clones and leaves some out. Among 95,000 to 120,000 clones listed, around 88% were seen once. The sample was peripheral blood, taken 28 days after the second AZD1222 dose. All receptors come from an adult who received the AZD1222 COVID-19 vaccine.

The chain has TRBV6-5 and TRBJ2-1, with 8 positions matching TRBD2. Germline V gene sequence: CDR1 MNHEY, CDR2 SVGAGI. This CDR3 has 15 residues. Losses at the gene ends were 4 bases for V and 9 bases for J; bases not matched to a gene: 11. The CDR3 region is CASSSMVAGRGEQFF. The CDR3 DNA sequence: TGTGCCAGCAGTTCTATGGTAGCGGGGAGGGGTGAGCAGTTCTTC.

The chain joins TRBV3-1 (or the pseudogene TRBV3-2) to TRBJ1-1; maybe TRBD1 (5 bases). The CDR3 consists of 15 residues. Trimming cost V 4 bases and J 3 bases, with 15 bases left between them. Germline-derived CDR1 and CDR2 are LGHDT and YNNKEL (reference sequence). The CDR3 nucleotides read TGTGCCAGCAGCCTCCCAGGGCGTGGGGACACTGAAGCTTTCTTT. Translated: CASSLPGRGDTEAFF.

This rearrangement joins TRBV29-1 to TRBJ2-3; D is ambiguous. The CDR3 covers 13 residues. V was shortened by 4 bases and J by 3 bases, with 11 bases between the two germline ends. Germline values: CDR1 SQVTM, CDR2 ANQGSEA. The CDR3: CSVVWDLTDTQYF. The CDR3 DNA reads as TGCAGCGTTGTCTGGGATTTGACAGATACGCAGTATTTT.

The sample holds a few counts of this clone. The genes are TRBV7-2 and TRBJ2-1, with TRBD2 matching over 11 bases. CDR1 is SGHTA, CDR2 FQGNSA, per germline. There are 16 residues in the CDR3. V dropped 5 bases and J dropped 9; count of bases not matched to a gene: 12. The CDR3 is CASSAQYLAGGSEQFF. The CDR3 DNA follows: TGTGCCAGCAGCGCCCAGTATCTAGCGGGGGGTAGTGAGCAGTTCTTC.

The chain has TRBV19 and TRBJ2-2; D call uncertain. Trimming pared 7 bases from V and 8 bases from J, leaving 11 bases between. This CDR3 comprises 12 residues. Per germline, CDR1 LNHDA and CDR2 SQIVND (reference sequence). CDR3 DNA: TGTGCCAGTAATCAGGAAATAGGGGAGCTGTTTTTT. This sequence encodes CASNQEIGELFF.

The rearrangement uses TRBV4-3 and TRBJ1-2, with D possibly matching TRBD1 (5 bases). CDR1 is LGHNA and CDR2 is YSLEER in the germline V gene. CDR3 length: 13 amino acids. V was cut by 3 bases and J by 6 bases, with 11 bases left in between. The CDR3 DNA reads TGCGCCAGCAGCCAGACAGTTTTCGATGGCTACACCTTC. The encoded protein is CASSQTVFDGYTF.

J is TRBJ2-2 and V is TRBV6-4; D ambiguous. The CDR3 has 15 residues. V dropped 0 bases and J dropped 4 bases, with 9 bases sitting between them. Per the germline V gene, CDR1 is MRHNA and CDR2 is SNTAGT. The CDR3 nucleotides are TGTGCCAGCAGTGACTCACGCAGAGGCACCGGGGAGCTGTTTTTT. Protein: CASSDSRRGTGELFF.

The DNA of the CDR3 is TGTGCCAGCAGCCAGGGAGGGTTCGGTCAGCCCCAGCATTTT. Its translation: CASSQGGFGQPQHF. The chain links TRBV3-1 (or the pseudogene TRBV3-2) to TRBJ1-5; D is unclear. This CDR3 comprises 14 residues. Trimming left V 3 bases short and J 6 bases short, with 12 bases between. The germline V gene encodes CDR1 LGHDT and CDR2 YNNKEL (reference sequence).

The chain links TRBV5-1 to TRBJ1-6; D may be TRBD1 (5 bases). Trimming stripped 5 bases from V and 7 bases from J, with 10 bases between. Germline values: CDR1 SGHRS, CDR2 YFSETQ. The CDR3 loop spans 13 amino acids. CDR3 protein: CASSDSFNSPLHF. CDR3 sequence (DNA): TGCGCCAGCAGTGACAGCTTCAATTCACCCCTCCACTTT.

The CDR3: CSVEASFFDTEAFF. For the CDR3, the DNA is TGCAGCGTTGAAGCTTCGTTTTTCGACACTGAAGCTTTCTTT. The gene calls are TRBV29-1 and TRBJ1-1; no firm D call. Trimming removed 1 base from V and 3 bases from J, with 12 bases in between. Germline values: CDR1 SQVTM, CDR2 ANQGSEA. The CDR3 spans 14 residues.

The sample holds a few counts of this clone. V usage is TRBV4-1 and J usage is TRBJ1-1, with D perhaps TRBD1 (5 bases). V lost 0 bases, J lost 10 bases, and 15 bases lay in between. The CDR3 is 14 amino acids. CDR1 MGHRA and CDR2 YSYEKL come from the germline V gene. Here the CDR3 reads CASSQDGRGAGAFF. Written as DNA, the CDR3 is TGCGCCAGCAGCCAAGATGGAAGAGGGGCGGGAGCTTTCTTT.

The chain is built from TRBV11-2 and TRBJ1-2, with D possibly being TRBD1 (5 bases). The germline V gene has CDR1 SGHAT and CDR2 FQNNGV. The CDR3 has 13 residues. V lost 5 bases and J lost 2, with 9 bases in between. CDR3 coding DNA: TGTGCCAGCAGCAGGGACGGAAACTATGGCTACACCTTC. Translating gives CASSRDGNYGYTF.

V usage is TRBV3-1 (or the pseudogene TRBV3-2) and J usage is TRBJ2-2; 7 bases line up with TRBD1. The length of the CDR3 is 15 residues. Per germline, CDR1 LGHDT and CDR2 YNNKEL (reference sequence). Losses at the gene ends were 4 bases for V and 3 bases for J; bases not matched to a gene: 5. CDR3 protein: CASSPTGRDTGELFF. The CDR3 DNA is TGTGCCAGCAGCCCGACAGGGCGGGACACCGGGGAGCTGTTTTTT.

This rearrangement joins TRBV7-3 to TRBJ1-6; D uncertain. CDR3 length equals 13 residues. V lost 0 bases and J 6 bases, leaving 3 bases between the germline ends. The germline gives CDR1 SGHTA, CDR2 FQGTGA. CDR3 loop: CASSLTTNSPLHF. The CDR3, as DNA: TGTGCCAGCAGCTTAACTACTAATTCACCCCTCCACTTT.

This clone was counted a single time. The chain couples TRBV2 to TRBJ1-2; 7 nucleotides match TRBD1. This CDR3 has 13 amino acids. Germline V lookup: CDR1 SNHLY, CDR2 FYNNEI. V dropped 9 bases and J dropped 4; count of bases not matched to a gene: 8. CDR3: CASSPRDSYGYTF. The CDR3 coding sequence is TGTGCCAGTAGCCCCCGGGACAGCTATGGCTACACCTTC.